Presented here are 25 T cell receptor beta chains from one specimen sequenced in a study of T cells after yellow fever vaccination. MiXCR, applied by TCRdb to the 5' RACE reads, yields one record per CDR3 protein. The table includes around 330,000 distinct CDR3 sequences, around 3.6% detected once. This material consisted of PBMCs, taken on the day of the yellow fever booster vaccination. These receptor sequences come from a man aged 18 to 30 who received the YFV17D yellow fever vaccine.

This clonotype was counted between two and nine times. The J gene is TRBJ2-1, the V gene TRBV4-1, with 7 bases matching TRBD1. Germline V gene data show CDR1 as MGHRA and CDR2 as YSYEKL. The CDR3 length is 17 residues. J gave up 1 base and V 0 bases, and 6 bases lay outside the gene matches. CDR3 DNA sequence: TGCGCCAGCAGCCAAGAATTTATGGACAGGTCCTACAATGAGCAGTTCTTC. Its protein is CASSQEFMDRSYNEQFF.

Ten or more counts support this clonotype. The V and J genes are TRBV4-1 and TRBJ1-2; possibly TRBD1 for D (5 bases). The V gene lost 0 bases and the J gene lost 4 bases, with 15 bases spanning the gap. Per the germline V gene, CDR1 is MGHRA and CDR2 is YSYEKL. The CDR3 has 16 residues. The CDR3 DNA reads TGCGCCAGCAGCCAAGATGAAGGGGCCCCGGGCTATGGCTACACCTTC. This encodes CASSQDEGAPGYGYTF.

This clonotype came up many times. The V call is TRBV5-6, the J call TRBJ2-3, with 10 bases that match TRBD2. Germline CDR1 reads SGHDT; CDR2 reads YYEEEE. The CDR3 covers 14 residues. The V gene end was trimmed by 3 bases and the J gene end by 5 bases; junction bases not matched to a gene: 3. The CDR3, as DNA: TGTGCCAGCAGCTCTAGCGGGGGCGGAGATACGCAGTATTTT. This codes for CASSSSGGGDTQYF.

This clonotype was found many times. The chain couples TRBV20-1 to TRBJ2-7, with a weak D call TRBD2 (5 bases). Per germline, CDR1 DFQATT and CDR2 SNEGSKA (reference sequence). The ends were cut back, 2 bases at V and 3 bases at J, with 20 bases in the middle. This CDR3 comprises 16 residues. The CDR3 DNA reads TGCAGTGCTAGAAACCCCACTAGTACCCTCTACTACGAGCAGTACTTC. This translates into CSARNPTSTLYYEQYF.

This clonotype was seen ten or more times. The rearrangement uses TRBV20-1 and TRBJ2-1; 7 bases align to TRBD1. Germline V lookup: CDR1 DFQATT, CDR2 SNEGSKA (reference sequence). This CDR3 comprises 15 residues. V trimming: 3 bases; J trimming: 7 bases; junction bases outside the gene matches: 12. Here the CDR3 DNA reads TGCAGTGCTAGTGCCATCACAGGGGAGTGGAATGAGCAGTTCTTC. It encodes CSASAITGEWNEQFF.

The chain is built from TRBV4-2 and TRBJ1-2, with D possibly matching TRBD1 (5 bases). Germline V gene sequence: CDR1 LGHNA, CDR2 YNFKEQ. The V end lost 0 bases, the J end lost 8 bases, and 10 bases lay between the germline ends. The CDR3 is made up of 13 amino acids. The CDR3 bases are TGTGCCAGCAGCCAAGATTGGCAGGGCGGCTACACCTTC. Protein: CASSQDWQGGYTF.

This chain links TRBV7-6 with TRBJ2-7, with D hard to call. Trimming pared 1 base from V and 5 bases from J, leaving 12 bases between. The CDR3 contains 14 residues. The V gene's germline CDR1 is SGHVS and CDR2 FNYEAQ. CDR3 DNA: TGTGCCAGCAGCTTAGGAGGCGGTGCGAACGAGCAGTACGTC. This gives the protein CASSLGGGANEQYV.

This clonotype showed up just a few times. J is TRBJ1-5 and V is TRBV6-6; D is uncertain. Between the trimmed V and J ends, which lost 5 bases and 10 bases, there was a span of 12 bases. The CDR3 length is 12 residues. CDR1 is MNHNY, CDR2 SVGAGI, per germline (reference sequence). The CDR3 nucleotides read TGTGCCAGCAGTGACCCATCTCAACCCCAGCATTTT. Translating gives CASSDPSQPQHF.

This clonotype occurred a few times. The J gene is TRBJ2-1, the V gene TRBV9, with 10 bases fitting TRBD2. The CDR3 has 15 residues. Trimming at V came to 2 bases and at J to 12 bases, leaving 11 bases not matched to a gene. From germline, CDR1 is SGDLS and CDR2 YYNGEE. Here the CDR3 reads CASSVWVSGGSRQFF. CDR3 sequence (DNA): TGTGCCAGCAGCGTTTGGGTTAGCGGGGGGTCGAGGCAGTTCTTC.

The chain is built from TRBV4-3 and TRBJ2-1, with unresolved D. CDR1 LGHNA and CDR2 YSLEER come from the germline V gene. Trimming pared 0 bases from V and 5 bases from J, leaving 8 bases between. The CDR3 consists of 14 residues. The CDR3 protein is CASSQEMANNEQFF. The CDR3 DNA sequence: TGCGCCAGCAGCCAAGAGATGGCCAACAATGAGCAGTTCTTC.

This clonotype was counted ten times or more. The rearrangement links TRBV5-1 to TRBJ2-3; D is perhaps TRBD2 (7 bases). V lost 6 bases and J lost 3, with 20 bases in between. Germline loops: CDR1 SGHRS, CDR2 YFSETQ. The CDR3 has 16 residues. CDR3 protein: CASTEPPGGATDTQYF. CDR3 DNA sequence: TGCGCCAGCACCGAACCCCCTGGGGGGGCGACAGATACGCAGTATTTT. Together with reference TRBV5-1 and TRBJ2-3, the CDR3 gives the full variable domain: KAGVTQTPRYLIKTRGQQVTLSCSPISGHRSVSWYQQTPGQGLQFLFEYFSETQRNKGNFPGRFSGRQFSNSRSEMNVSTLELGDSALYLCASTEPPGGATDTQYFGPGTRLTVL.

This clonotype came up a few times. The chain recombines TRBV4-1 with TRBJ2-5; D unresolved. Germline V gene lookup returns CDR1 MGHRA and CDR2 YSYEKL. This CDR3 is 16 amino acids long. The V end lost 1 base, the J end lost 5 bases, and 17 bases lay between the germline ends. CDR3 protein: CASSQVNLVTFETQYF. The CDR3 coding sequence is TGCGCCAGCAGCCAAGTCAACCTAGTTACTTTTGAGACCCAGTACTTC.

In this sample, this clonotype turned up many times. The CDR3 nucleotides are TGTGCCAGCAGCTTATTTCCGGACACCCCCACAGATACGCAGTATTTT. Translation gives CASSLFPDTPTDTQYF. The chain is built from TRBV7-8 and TRBJ2-3; weak D call: TRBD1 (5 bases). V was trimmed by 2 bases and J by 2 bases, leaving 14 bases between them. Per germline, CDR1 SGHVS and CDR2 FQNEAQ. The CDR3 runs 16 residues. The whole variable domain, filled in from reference TRBV7-8 and TRBJ2-3, reads GAGVSQSPRYKVAKRGQDVALRCDPISGHVSLFWYQQALGQGPEFLTYFQNEAQLDKSGLPSDRFFAERPEGSVSTLKIQRTQQEDSAVYLCASSLFPDTPTDTQYFGPGTRLTVL.

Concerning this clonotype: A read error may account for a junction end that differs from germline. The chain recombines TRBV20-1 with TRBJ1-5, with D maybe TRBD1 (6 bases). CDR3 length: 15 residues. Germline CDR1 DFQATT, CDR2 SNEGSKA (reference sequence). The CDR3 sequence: CSAGRRGLPNEPQHF. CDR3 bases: TGCAGTGCTGGACGCAGGGGCCTCCCCAATGAGCCCCAGCATTTT.

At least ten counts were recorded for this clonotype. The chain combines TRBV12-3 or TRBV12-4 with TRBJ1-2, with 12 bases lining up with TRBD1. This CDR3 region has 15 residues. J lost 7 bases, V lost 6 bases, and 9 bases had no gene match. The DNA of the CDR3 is TGTGCCAGCAGACCTGGGGACAGGGGGCCAGGTGGCTACACCTTC. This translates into CASRPGDRGPGGYTF.

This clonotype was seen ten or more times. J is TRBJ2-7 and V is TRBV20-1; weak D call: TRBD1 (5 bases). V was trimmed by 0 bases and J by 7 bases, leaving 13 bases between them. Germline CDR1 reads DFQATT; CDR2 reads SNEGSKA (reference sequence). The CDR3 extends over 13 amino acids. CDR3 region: CSAREQGATEQYV. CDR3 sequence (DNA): TGCAGTGCTAGAGAGCAGGGCGCTACGGAGCAGTACGTC.

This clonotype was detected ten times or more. CDR3 sequence: CASSQTVRAFF. DNA for the CDR3: TGTGCCAGCAGTCAGACAGTCAGAGCTTTCTTT. V is TRBV28 and J is TRBJ1-1; TRBD1 might be the D (5 bases). The CDR3 sequence is 11 residues long. Trimming took 5 bases from V and 10 from J, leaving 11 bases between them. Per germline, CDR1 MDHEN and CDR2 SYDVKM.

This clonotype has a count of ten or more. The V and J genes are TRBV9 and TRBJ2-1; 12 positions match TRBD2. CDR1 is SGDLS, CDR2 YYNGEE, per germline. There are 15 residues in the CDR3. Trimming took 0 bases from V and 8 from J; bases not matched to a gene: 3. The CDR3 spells CASSVGLAGGHEQFF. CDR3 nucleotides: TGTGCCAGCAGCGTAGGCCTAGCGGGGGGGCATGAGCAGTTCTTC. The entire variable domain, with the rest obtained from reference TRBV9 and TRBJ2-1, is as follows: DSGVTQTPKHLITATGQRVTLRCSPRSGDLSVYWYQQSLDQGLQFLIQYYNGEERAKGNILERFSAQQFPDLHSELNLSSLELGDSALYFCASSVGLAGGHEQFFGPGTRLTVL.

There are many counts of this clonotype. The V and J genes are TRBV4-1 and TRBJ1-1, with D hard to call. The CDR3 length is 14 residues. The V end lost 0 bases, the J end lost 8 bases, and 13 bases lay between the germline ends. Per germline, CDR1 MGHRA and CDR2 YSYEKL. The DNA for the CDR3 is TGCGCCAGCAGCCAAGATTTTGGAGCAGCCGAAGCTTTCTTT. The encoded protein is CASSQDFGAAEAFF.

In DNA form, the CDR3 reads TGTGCCAGTAGTATAGAGGTCGGGGGTCTCGGGGAGCTGTTTTTT. This codes for CASSIEVGGLGELFF. The chain carries TRBV19 and TRBJ2-2, with a tentative D call TRBD2 (6 bases). Trimming removed 0 bases from V and 7 bases from J, with 12 bases in between. CDR3 length: 15 amino acids. The V gene's germline CDR1 is LNHDA and CDR2 SQIVND (reference sequence).

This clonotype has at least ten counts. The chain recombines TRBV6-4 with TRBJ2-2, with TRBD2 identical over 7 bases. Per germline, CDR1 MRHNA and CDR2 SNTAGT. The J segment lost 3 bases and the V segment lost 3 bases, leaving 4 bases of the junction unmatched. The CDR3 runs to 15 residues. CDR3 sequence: CASSEGGIDTGELFF. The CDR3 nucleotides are TGTGCCAGCAGTGAGGGGGGGATAGACACCGGGGAGCTGTTTTTT.

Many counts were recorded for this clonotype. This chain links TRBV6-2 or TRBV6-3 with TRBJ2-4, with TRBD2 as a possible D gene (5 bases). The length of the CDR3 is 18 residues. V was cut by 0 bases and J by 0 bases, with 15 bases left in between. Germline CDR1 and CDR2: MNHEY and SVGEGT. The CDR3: CASSYSSKGGLAKNIQYF. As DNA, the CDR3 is TGTGCCAGCAGTTACTCGAGCAAAGGAGGCCTAGCCAAAAACATTCAGTACTTC.

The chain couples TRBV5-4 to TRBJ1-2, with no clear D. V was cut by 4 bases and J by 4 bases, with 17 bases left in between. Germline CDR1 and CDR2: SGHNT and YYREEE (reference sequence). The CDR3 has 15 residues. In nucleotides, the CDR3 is TGTGCCAGCAGCCCCCGCCCGTCGGATGGCTATGGCTACACCTTC. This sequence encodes CASSPRPSDGYGYTF.

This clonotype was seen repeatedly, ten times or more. CDR3 sequence (DNA): TGTGCCAGCAGCGTAGGTGGGGGGCCCTACAATGAGCAGTTCTTC. Encoded protein: CASSVGGGPYNEQFF. The V gene is TRBV9, the J gene TRBJ2-1; TRBD1 or TRBD2 may be the D gene (6 bases each). Trimming took off 0 bases at V and 2 bases at J, with 9 bases between the two ends. The CDR3 consists of 15 residues. Germline CDR1 and CDR2: SGDLS and YYNGEE. Looking up the rest from reference TRBV9 and TRBJ2-1 gives the full variable domain: DSGVTQTPKHLITATGQRVTLRCSPRSGDLSVYWYQQSLDQGLQFLIQYYNGEERAKGNILERFSAQQFPDLHSELNLSSLELGDSALYFCASSVGGGPYNEQFFGPGTRLTVL.

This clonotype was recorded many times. CDR3 region: CSARGLGETQYF. The DNA of the CDR3 is TGCAGTGCTAGAGGGTTGGGAGAGACCCAGTACTTC. The V and J genes are TRBV20-1 and TRBJ2-5; D is ambiguous. Germline loops: CDR1 DFQATT, CDR2 SNEGSKA (reference sequence). Trimming pared 1 base from V and 4 bases from J, leaving 7 bases between. The CDR3 is made up of 12 amino acids.